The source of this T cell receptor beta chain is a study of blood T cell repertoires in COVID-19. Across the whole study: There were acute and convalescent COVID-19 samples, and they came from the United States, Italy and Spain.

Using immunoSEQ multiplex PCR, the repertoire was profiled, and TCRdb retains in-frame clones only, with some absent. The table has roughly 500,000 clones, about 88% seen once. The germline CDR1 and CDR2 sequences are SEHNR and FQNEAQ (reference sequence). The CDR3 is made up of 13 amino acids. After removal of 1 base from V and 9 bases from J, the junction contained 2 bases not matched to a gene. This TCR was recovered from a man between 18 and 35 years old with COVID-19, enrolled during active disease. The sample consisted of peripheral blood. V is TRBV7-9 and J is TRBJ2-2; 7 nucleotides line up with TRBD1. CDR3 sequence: CASSLEGARELFF. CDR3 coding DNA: TGTGCCAGCAGCTTAGAGGGGGCCCGGGAGCTGTTTTTT.